Listed below are T cell receptor beta chains from one sample, sequenced in a study of blood T cell repertoires in COVID-19. Repertoires were generated with immunoSEQ multiplex PCR, while TCRdb's copy carries only in-frame clones and drops some. The sample includes 97,000 or so clones, 75% to 95% of them seen just once. Sequenced: peripheral blood. All receptors come from a man aged 45-65 years with acute or convalescent COVID-19. Each CDR3 is given with its conserved first and last residue. A D gene is named only where the DNA matches it firmly. The size field is filled for only some rows; it gives once, few, many or a size class.

D,size,J,V,CDR3,DNA
-,-,TRBJ1-2,TRBV25-1,CASSNSGRAGGYTF,TGTGCCAGCAGCAACTCCGGGAGGGCGGGCGGCTACACCTTC
TRBD2,-,TRBJ2-1,TRBV4-2,CASSQVLAGASYNEQFF,TGTGCCAGCAGCCAAGTCTTAGCGGGAGCCTCCTACAATGAGCAGTTCTTC
-,-,TRBJ1-5,TRBV20-1,CSASGGATGSNQPQHF,TGCAGTGCTAGTGGAGGGGCGACAGGTAGCAATCAGCCCCAGCATTTT
TRBD1,-,TRBJ2-1,TRBV24-1,CATSDSGQGYNEQFF,TGTGCCACCAGTGATTCGGGACAGGGGTACAATGAGCAGTTCTTC
-,-,TRBJ2-5,TRBV5-5,CASSLASRETQYF,TGTGCCAGCAGCTTAGCTAGTCGAGAGACCCAGTACTTC
-,few,TRBJ2-7,TRBV4-1,CASSQVREKYEQYF,TGCGCCAGCAGCCAAGTCCGTGAGAAATACGAGCAGTACTTC
-,-,TRBJ1-6,TRBV25-1,CASSFGSYNSPLHF,TGTGCCAGCAGTTTCGGCTCCTATAATTCACCCCTCCACTTT
-,-,TRBJ2-1,TRBV7-2,CASSLFPSSEQFF,TGTGCCAGCAGCTTATTTCCTAGTTCGGAGCAGTTCTTC
-,-,TRBJ2-2,TRBV6-4,CASSDFNRANTGELFF,TGTGCCAGCAGTGACTTCAATCGGGCGAACACCGGGGAGCTGTTTTTT
TRBD2,-,TRBJ2-3,TRBV5-1,CASRPGLAGVSDTQYF,TGCGCCAGCAGACCTGGACTAGCGGGAGTTTCAGATACGCAGTATTTT
-,-,TRBJ2-1,TRBV11-2,CASSLEAGDHEQFF,TGTGCCAGCAGCTTAGAGGCAGGGGACCATGAGCAGTTCTTC
TRBD1,-,TRBJ2-6,TRBV18,CASSPLYRGRTGANVLTF,TGTGCCAGCTCACCGTTATACAGGGGGAGGACTGGGGCCAACGTCCTGACTTTC
TRBD2,-,TRBJ2-3,TRBV6-1,CASSELAGAGNTQYF,TGTGCCAGCAGTGAGTTAGCGGGAGCAGGGAATACGCAGTATTTT
-,-,TRBJ2-7,TRBV27,CASSFLAVTSYEQYF,TGTGCCAGCAGTTTCTTAGCGGTAACCTCCTACGAGCAGTACTTC
TRBD2,-,TRBJ2-1,TRBV19,CASTQGLAGAGEQFF,TGTGCCAGTACCCAAGGACTAGCGGGAGCCGGTGAGCAGTTCTTC
-,-,TRBJ2-2,TRBV5-4,CASSRPTRGNTGELFF,TGTGCCAGCAGCCGGCCGACAAGGGGGAACACCGGGGAGCTGTTTTTT
TRBD1,-,TRBJ1-1,TRBV7-2,CATYRGAKGLSEAFF,TGTGCCACCTACAGGGGGGCTAAAGGATTATCTGAAGCTTTCTTT
TRBD1,-,TRBJ1-6,TRBV3-1/TRBV3-2,CASSQETVTGVEGSPLHF,TGTGCCAGCAGCCAAGAGACCGTGACAGGGGTAGAGGGTTCACCCCTCCACTTT
TRBD1,-,TRBJ1-1,TRBV18,CASSPDRGAEAFF,TGTGCCAGCTCCCCGGACAGGGGCGCTGAAGCTTTCTTT
-,-,TRBJ1-5,TRBV7-9,CASSLRGDQPQHF,TGTGCCAGCAGCTTAAGAGGCGATCAGCCCCAGCATTTT
-,-,TRBJ1-5,TRBV6-6,CASSYSGDQPQHF,TGTGCCAGCAGTTACTCAGGGGATCAGCCCCAGCATTTT
-,-,TRBJ2-3,TRBV10-1,CASSETRGQSTDTQYF,TGCGCCAGCAGTGAGACCCGCGGACAGAGCACAGATACGCAGTATTTT
TRBD1,-,TRBJ2-1,TRBV2,CASSEKGQGLGEQFF,TGTGCCAGCAGTGAAAAGGGACAGGGGCTGGGTGAGCAGTTCTTC